This note documents a single TCR beta chain sequence. The antigen is not known. The record originates from a study of blood T cells in healthy people across ages. Next came a second PCR, run for about 6 to 11 cycles, which used a sample-barcoded 5' primer along with a J-beta primer mix. TCRdb re-derived calls from the 5' RACE reads in MiXCR, one entry per CDR3 protein. This table holds fewer than 700,000 distinct CDR3 sequences, less than 45% found once. CDR1 SGDLS and CDR2 YYNGEE come from the germline V gene. Deletions cut 3 bases from V and 5 bases from J, with 16 bases between. CDR3 length: 15 amino acids. Findings and limits, study-wide: Higher diversity and more naive CD4+ cells were features of long-lived donors, compared to aged donors. TCR beta diversity, measured per million T cells, fell in a roughly linear way with age.

The chain uses TRBV9 and TRBJ2-3; D is tentatively TRBD1 or TRBD2 (7 bases each). The sequenced sample was blood. The source is an elderly man in good health. CDR3 residues: CASSGTDREGDTQYF. Written as DNA, the CDR3 is TGTGCCAGCAGCGGGACCGACAGGGAGGGAGATACGCAGTATTTT.